The clone carrying this T cell receptor (beta chain) has at least ten counts. The data are from a study of T cells in Graves' hyperthyroidism and ophthalmopathy. Trimming cost V 0 bases and J 2 bases, with 10 bases left between them. The CDR3 contains 15 residues. Germline-derived CDR1 and CDR2 are SGHDN and FVKESK. TCR beta CDR3 regions were amplified from RNA transcripts. Using the HTBI primer set, a first-round RT-PCR was run on the TCR CDR3. One entry per CDR3 protein results from TCRdb running MiXCR on the multiplex PCR reads. There are roughly 530,000 distinct CDR3 sequences in the sample; roughly a sixth occur only once, and 15% to 20% lies in the top ten.

This sequence joins TRBV14 and TRBJ1-1; no clear D gene. The source material was blood. This TCR was sampled from a woman between 18 and 29 years old with Graves' ophthalmopathy. The CDR3 DNA reads TGTGCCAGCAGCCAAGATCGGGAATATAACACTGAAGCTTTCTTT. It encodes CASSQDREYNTEAFF.